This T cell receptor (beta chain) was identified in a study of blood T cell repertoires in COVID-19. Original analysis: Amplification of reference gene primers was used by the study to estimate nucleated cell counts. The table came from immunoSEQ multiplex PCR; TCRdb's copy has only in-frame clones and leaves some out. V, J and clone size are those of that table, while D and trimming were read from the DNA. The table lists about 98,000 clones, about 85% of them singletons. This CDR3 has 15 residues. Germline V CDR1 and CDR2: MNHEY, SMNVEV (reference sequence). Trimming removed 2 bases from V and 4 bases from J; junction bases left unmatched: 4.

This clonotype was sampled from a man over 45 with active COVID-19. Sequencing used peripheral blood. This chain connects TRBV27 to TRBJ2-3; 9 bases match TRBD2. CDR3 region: CASSLGAGGSDTQYF. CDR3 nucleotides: TGTGCCAGCAGTTTAGGAGCGGGGGGCTCAGATACGCAGTATTTT.